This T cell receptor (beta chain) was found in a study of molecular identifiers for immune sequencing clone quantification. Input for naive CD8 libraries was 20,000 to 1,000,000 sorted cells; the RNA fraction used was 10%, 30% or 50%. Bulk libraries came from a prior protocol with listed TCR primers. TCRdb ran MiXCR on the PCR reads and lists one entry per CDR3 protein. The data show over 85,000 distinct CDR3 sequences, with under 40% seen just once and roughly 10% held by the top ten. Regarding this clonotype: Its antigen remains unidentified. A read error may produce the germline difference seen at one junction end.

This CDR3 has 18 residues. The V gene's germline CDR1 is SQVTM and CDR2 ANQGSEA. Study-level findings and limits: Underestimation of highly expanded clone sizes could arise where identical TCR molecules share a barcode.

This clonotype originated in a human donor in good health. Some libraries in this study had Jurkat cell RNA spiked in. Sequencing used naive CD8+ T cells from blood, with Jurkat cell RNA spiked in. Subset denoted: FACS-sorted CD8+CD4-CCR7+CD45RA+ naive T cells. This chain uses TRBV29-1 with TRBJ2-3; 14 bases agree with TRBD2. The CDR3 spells CSVVGRGLAGVSTATQYF. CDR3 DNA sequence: TGCAGCGTTGTGGGGAGGGGACTAGCGGGAGTAAGCACAGCTACGCAGTATTTT.